Below, 30 T cell receptor beta chains from the same sample are listed, as sequenced in a study of cytomegalovirus exposure and HLA in healthy donors. With 60 Vbeta and 13 Jbeta primers, the PCR was carried out. Only in-frame clones appear in the TCRdb table, and some are missing; sequencing was by immunoSEQ multiplex PCR. The data show 80,000 or so clones, and the top ten clones hold 1.1%. Sequencing used PBMCs. The receptors originated from a woman aged 30 to 39 in good health and CMV-seronegative.

This rearrangement joins TRBV18 to TRBJ2-7; D is unclear. Trimming left V 4 bases short and J 0 bases short, with 16 bases between. The CDR3 consists of 16 residues. Germline CDR1 is KGHSH and CDR2 is LQKENI. For the CDR3, the DNA is TGTGCCAGCTCACGGAACACAGTTTTGAGCTCCTACGAGCAGTACTTC. Translating it yields CASSRNTVLSSYEQYF.

The V gene is TRBV6-1, the J gene TRBJ2-2; 9 bases map to TRBD2. V was pared by 6 bases and J by 6 bases, with 8 bases of the junction left unmatched. The length of the CDR3 is 15 residues. Germline CDR1 reads MNHNS; CDR2 reads SASEGT. The CDR3 DNA sequence: TGTGCCAGCAGCGATAGCGGGAGTGGACCCGGGGAGCTGTTTTTT. It translates to CASSDSGSGPGELFF.

The chain links TRBV28 to TRBJ1-2; TRBD1 aligns across 7 bases. CDR1 is MDHEN, CDR2 SYDVKM, per germline. The CDR3 loop spans 15 amino acids. J was trimmed by 6 bases and V by 4 bases; bases with no gene match: 11. The CDR3 sequence: CASSSQGRQVNGYTF. The CDR3, as DNA: TGTGCCAGCAGTTCACAGGGGCGGCAGGTTAATGGCTACACCTTC.

The chain recombines TRBV19 with TRBJ1-5; D might be TRBD1 (6 bases). The CDR3 has 15 amino acids. V lost 5 bases, J lost 1 base, and 12 bases lay in between. CDR1 and CDR2 from the germline V gene are LNHDA and SQIVND (reference sequence). The CDR3 sequence: CASSPEGVSNQPQHF. DNA for the CDR3: TGTGCCAGTAGTCCTGAGGGGGTGAGCAATCAGCCCCAGCATTTT.

The CDR3: CASGKGVNYGYTF. The DNA of the CDR3 is TGTGCCAGTGGAAAGGGGGTTAACTATGGCTACACCTTC. This rearrangement joins TRBV11-2 to TRBJ1-2; a possible D gene is TRBD1 (6 bases). Germline values: CDR1 SGHAT, CDR2 FQNNGV. V was clipped by 9 bases and J by 1 base, with 12 bases between them. The CDR3 spans 13 residues.

The rearrangement links TRBV2 to TRBJ1-2, with D uncertain. Trimming removed 5 bases at V and 3 bases at J, with 4 bases between. The CDR3 covers 11 residues. The germline V gene has CDR1 SNHLY and CDR2 FYNNEI. The DNA of the CDR3 is TGTGCCAGCAGTTTAGACTATGGCTACACCTTC. The encoded protein is CASSLDYGYTF.

CDR3 sequence: CATSSGTGDFTQPQHF. The CDR3 nucleotides read TGTGCCACCAGCAGTGGGACAGGGGACTTCACTCAGCCCCAGCATTTT. This sequence joins TRBV15 and TRBJ1-5, with 10 bases fitting TRBD1. The CDR3 sequence is 16 residues long. Per the germline V gene, CDR1 is LNHNV and CDR2 is YYDKDF (reference sequence). After removal of 3 bases from V and 6 bases from J, the junction contained 8 bases not matched to a gene.

The chain recombines TRBV29-1 with TRBJ1-1; TRBD1 is a possible D gene (5 bases). The V and J ends lost 3 bases and 5 bases respectively, with 10 bases between them. Germline CDR1 and CDR2: SQVTM and ANQGSEA. The CDR3 is 12 residues long. Written as DNA, the CDR3 is TGCAGCGTTGAGGGGGGGACGACTGAAGCTTTCTTT. It codes for CSVEGGTTEAFF.

This rearrangement joins TRBV9 to TRBJ2-5, with D maybe TRBD1 (6 bases). There are 15 residues in the CDR3. Germline V gene sequence: CDR1 SGDLS, CDR2 YYNGEE. V was trimmed by 0 bases and J by 2 bases, leaving 11 bases between them. The chain's CDR3 is CASSVDEGVQETQYF. The CDR3 DNA follows: TGTGCCAGCAGCGTAGACGAGGGGGTGCAAGAGACCCAGTACTTC.

The J gene is TRBJ1-5, the V gene TRBV19, with a weak D call TRBD1 (5 bases). The germline V gene has CDR1 LNHDA and CDR2 SQIVND (reference sequence). The CDR3 consists of 14 residues. The germline V and J ends were trimmed by 5 bases and 8 bases, with 16 bases remaining between them. CDR3 protein: CASSPTGGAKPQHF. Here the CDR3 DNA reads TGTGCCAGTAGTCCCACGGGGGGAGCCAAGCCCCAGCATTTT.

The V gene is TRBV18, the J gene TRBJ2-1; weak D call: TRBD2 (5 bases). This CDR3 comprises 14 residues. CDR1 KGHSH and CDR2 LQKENI come from the germline V gene. Deletions cut 3 bases from V and 5 bases from J, with 11 bases between. The CDR3 nucleotides read TGTGCCAGCTCACCCCGGGATACTGACAATGAGCAGTTCTTC. It yields the protein CASSPRDTDNEQFF.

The V and J genes are TRBV6-1 and TRBJ2-1; the match to TRBD1 covers 7 bases. The V gene end was trimmed by 5 bases and the J gene end by 8 bases; junction bases not matched to a gene: 6. The germline gives CDR1 MNHNS, CDR2 SASEGT. The CDR3 is 13 residues long. Here the CDR3 reads CASSLTGVDEQFF. CDR3 coding DNA: TGTGCCAGCAGTCTAACAGGGGTCGATGAGCAGTTCTTC.

This sequence joins TRBV18 and TRBJ2-2, with 7 bases lining up with TRBD1. The V segment lost 3 bases and the J segment 2 bases; nucleotides outside the gene matches: 3. The germline V gene has CDR1 KGHSH and CDR2 LQKENI. The CDR3 runs to 15 residues. This CDR3 reads CASSPRQGNTGELFF. CDR3 in DNA: TGTGCCAGCTCACCGAGACAGGGTAACACCGGGGAGCTGTTTTTT.

The chain uses TRBV4-1 and TRBJ2-7; TRBD1 might be the D (6 bases). The CDR3 length is 16 residues. V lost 4 bases and J lost 3, with 19 bases in between. Germline V gene data show CDR1 as MGHRA and CDR2 as YSYEKL. Written as DNA, the CDR3 is TGCGCCAGCAGCCCTCAATCAAACAGGGCTGGCTACGAGCAGTACTTC. As protein: CASSPQSNRAGYEQYF.

The chain employs TRBV30 and TRBJ2-2; maybe TRBD2 (6 bases). Trimming took 7 bases from V and 2 from J, leaving 14 bases between them. The CDR3 consists of 14 residues. Germline loops: CDR1 GTSNPN, CDR2 SVGIG (reference sequence). In nucleotides, the CDR3 is TGTGCCTTGGGGATTAGCGGAAACACCGGGGAGCTGTTTTTT. Translating gives CALGISGNTGELFF.

To note about this clone: Distinct nucleotide sequences in the sample also encode this CDR3. V and J are TRBV7-6 and TRBJ2-7; 8 nucleotides align to TRBD1. CDR3 length equals 13 residues. V was clipped by 5 bases and J by 7 bases; unmatched bases: 7. Germline CDR1 reads SGHVS; CDR2 reads FNYEAQ. The CDR3 DNA reads as TGTGCCAGCAGCCCAGGACAGGGCGGGGAGCAGTACTTC. It is translated as CASSPGQGGEQYF.

J is TRBJ1-1 and V is TRBV30; perhaps TRBD1 as D (6 bases). Germline-derived CDR1 and CDR2 are GTSNPN and SVGIG (reference sequence). There are 13 residues in the CDR3. The germline V and J ends were trimmed by 4 bases and 3 bases, with 12 bases remaining between them. The CDR3: CAWTRGFDTEAFF. The CDR3 DNA sequence: TGTGCCTGGACTAGGGGGTTCGACACTGAAGCTTTCTTT.

The chain uses TRBV5-6 and TRBJ2-1; 12 bases agree with TRBD2. This CDR3 is built from 14 residues. The V and J ends lost 3 bases and 8 bases, in that order; junction bases with no gene match: 3. In germline, CDR1 is SGHDT, CDR2 YYEEEE. In nucleotides, the CDR3 is TGTGCCAGCAGCTGGCTAGCGGGGGGGCATGAGCAGTTCTTC. This translates into CASSWLAGGHEQFF.

V and J are TRBV5-1 and TRBJ1-6, with 9 bases that match TRBD1. Germline CDR1 and CDR2: SGHRS and YFSETQ. J lost 10 bases, V lost 2 bases, and 19 bases had no gene match. This CDR3 spans 19 amino acids. The CDR3 region is CASSFTGQGVGSGNSPLHF. CDR3 in DNA: TGCGCCAGCAGCTTCACGGGACAGGGTGTTGGTAGCGGGAACTCACCCCTCCACTTT.

The chain uses TRBV18 and TRBJ1-1, with D tentatively TRBD1 (5 bases). V lost 6 bases to trimming and J lost 1 base, with 12 bases between them. CDR3 length: 14 residues. Germline loops: CDR1 KGHSH, CDR2 LQKENI. The CDR3 nucleotides are TGTGCCAGCTCCCGGGGGGTTCAGAACACTGAAGCTTTCTTT. Protein sequence: CASSRGVQNTEAFF.

The CDR3 region has the DNA TGCGCCAGCAGCCAGGTCAATGGGGCCAACCAGCATTTT. Its translation: CASSQVNGANQHF. The chain uses TRBV4-1 and TRBJ1-5; the D gene is possibly TRBD1 (5 bases). Germline-derived CDR1 and CDR2 are MGHRA and YSYEKL. The CDR3 covers 13 residues. Trimming cost V 3 bases and J 12 bases, with 15 bases left between them.

This chain links TRBV6-5 with TRBJ1-1; TRBD1 might be the D (5 bases). The germline V gene encodes CDR1 MNHEY and CDR2 SVGAGI. The CDR3 extends over 13 amino acids. The germline V and J ends were trimmed by 0 bases and 7 bases, with 9 bases remaining between them. Here the CDR3 reads CASSYSGGIEAFF. The CDR3 nucleotides are TGTGCCAGCAGTTACTCTGGGGGGATTGAAGCTTTCTTT.

The V call is TRBV30, the J call TRBJ2-7, with 8 bases aligning to TRBD2. CDR3 length: 13 amino acids. Trimming removed 2 bases from V and 4 bases from J; junction bases left unmatched: 4. The germline V gene has CDR1 GTSNPN and CDR2 SVGIG (reference sequence). DNA for the CDR3: TGTGCCTGGAGTTTCGGGAGGGATTACGAGCAGTACTTC. Translating it yields CAWSFGRDYEQYF.

The chain has TRBV2 and TRBJ1-5; 10 bases align to TRBD1. This CDR3 has 15 amino acids. Germline lookup yields CDR1 SNHLY and CDR2 FYNNEI. The trim removed 5 bases at V and 2 bases at J, leaving 3 bases unmatched. The CDR3, as DNA: TGTGCCAGCAGTCGGGACAGGGGCGGCAATCAGCCCCAGCATTTT. It specifies CASSRDRGGNQPQHF. The full variable domain, with the rest looked up from reference TRBV2 and TRBJ1-5, is EPEVTQTPSHQVTQMGQEVILRCVPISNHLYFYWYRQILGQKVEFLVSFYNNEISEKSEIFDDQFSVERPDGSNFTLKIRSTKLEDSAMYFCASSRDRGGNQPQHFGDGTRLSIL.

The gene calls are TRBV30 and TRBJ2-7; 10 bases are a match to TRBD2. Germline CDR1 GTSNPN, CDR2 SVGIG (reference sequence). This CDR3 has 13 residues. Unmatched junction bases numbered 4, after V lost 5 bases and J lost 3 bases. The CDR3 bases are TGTGCCTGGTCTAGCGGGAGCGGCTACGAGCAGTACTTC. Protein sequence: CAWSSGSGYEQYF. Variable domain in full (rest from reference TRBV30 and TRBJ2-7): SQTIHQWPATLVQPVGSPLSLECTVEGTSNPNLYWYRQAAGRGLQLLFYSVGIGQISSEVPQNLSASRPQDRQFILSSKKLLLSDSGFYLCAWSSGSGYEQYFGPGTRLTVT.

The chain uses TRBV18 and TRBJ2-7; D possibly corresponds to TRBD2 (5 bases). This CDR3 contains 18 residues. The ends were cut back, 2 bases at V and 2 bases at J, with 22 bases in the middle. Germline values: CDR1 KGHSH, CDR2 LQKENI. In nucleotides, the CDR3 is TGTGCCAGCTCACCATCTGACGGCTACCGGACTTTTACCTACGAGCAGTACTTC. Translating gives CASSPSDGYRTFTYEQYF.

The genes are TRBV15 and TRBJ2-7, with 11 bases that match TRBD1. V gave up 0 bases and J gave up 6 bases; unmatched junction bases: 10. CDR3 length equals 17 residues. Germline V gene lookup returns CDR1 LNHNV and CDR2 YYDKDF (reference sequence). CDR3 nucleotide sequence: TGTGCCACCAGCAGAGATAGGTGGGGGACAGGGGGGATCGAGCAGTACTTC. Its protein is CATSRDRWGTGGIEQYF.

CDR3 DNA: TGCGCCAGCAGCCCCTTAGCGGGATTCTCCTACGAGCAGTACTTC. Translated, it gives CASSPLAGFSYEQYF. The chain has TRBV5-1 and TRBJ2-7, with 8 nucleotides matching TRBD2. After removal of 4 bases from V and 0 bases from J, the junction contained 6 bases not matched to a gene. The germline CDR1 and CDR2 sequences are SGHRS and YFSETQ. The CDR3 has 15 amino acids.

This sequence joins TRBV2 and TRBJ2-7, with TRBD2 matching 12 bases. The CDR3 has 14 amino acids. The germline V gene encodes CDR1 SNHLY and CDR2 FYNNEI. Germline trimming cut 6 bases from V and 3 bases from J; bases unmatched to any gene: 3. CDR3 nucleotide sequence: TGTGCCAGCAGAGGACTAGCGGGAAGCTACGAGCAGTACTTC. Encoded protein: CASRGLAGSYEQYF.

The chain has TRBV5-8 and TRBJ1-2; the D is unclear. CDR3 length: 15 amino acids. V was trimmed by 2 bases and J by 1 base, leaving 12 bases between them. Germline-derived CDR1 and CDR2 are SGHTS and YDEGEE. CDR3 nucleotides: TGTGCCAGCAGCTTCGGGTACCCGGATAACTATGGCTACACCTTC. As protein: CASSFGYPDNYGYTF.